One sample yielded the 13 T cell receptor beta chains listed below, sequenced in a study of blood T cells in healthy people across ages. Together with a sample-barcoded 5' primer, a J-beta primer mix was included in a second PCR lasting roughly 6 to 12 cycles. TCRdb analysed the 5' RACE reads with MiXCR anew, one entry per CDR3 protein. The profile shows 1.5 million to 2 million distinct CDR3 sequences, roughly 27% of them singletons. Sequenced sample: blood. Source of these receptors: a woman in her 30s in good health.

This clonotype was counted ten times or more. CDR3 loop: CASSETVETQYF. The DNA of the CDR3 is TGTGCCAGCAGTGAGACAGTGGAGACCCAGTACTTC. The rearrangement links TRBV2 to TRBJ2-5; TRBD1 might be the D (5 bases). Per germline, CDR1 SNHLY and CDR2 FYNNEI. The CDR3 loop spans 12 amino acids. Trimming removed 3 bases at V and 5 bases at J, with 7 bases between. The full variable domain, with the rest looked up from reference TRBV2 and TRBJ2-5, is EPEVTQTPSHQVTQMGQEVILRCVPISNHLYFYWYRQILGQKVEFLVSFYNNEISEKSEIFDDQFSVERPDGSNFTLKIRSTKLEDSAMYFCASSETVETQYFGPGTRLLVL.

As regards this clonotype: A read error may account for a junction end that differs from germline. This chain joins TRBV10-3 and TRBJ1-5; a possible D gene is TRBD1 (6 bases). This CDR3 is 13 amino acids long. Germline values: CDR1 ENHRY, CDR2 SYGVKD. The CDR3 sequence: CAARGRSDQPQHF. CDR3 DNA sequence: TGTGCCGCCAGGGGACGTAGCGATCAGCCCCAGCATTTT.

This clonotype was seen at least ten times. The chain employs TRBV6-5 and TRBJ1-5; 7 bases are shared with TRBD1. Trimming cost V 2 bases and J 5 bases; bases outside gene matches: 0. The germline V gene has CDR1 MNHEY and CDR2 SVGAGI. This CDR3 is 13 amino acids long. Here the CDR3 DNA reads TGTGCCAGCAGTTACGACAGGGATCAGCCCCAGCATTTT. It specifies CASSYDRDQPQHF.

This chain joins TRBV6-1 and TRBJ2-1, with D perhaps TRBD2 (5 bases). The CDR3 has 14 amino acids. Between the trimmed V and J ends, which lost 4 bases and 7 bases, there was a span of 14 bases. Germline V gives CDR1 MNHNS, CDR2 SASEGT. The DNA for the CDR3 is TGTGCCAGCAGTGCCTTTTGGACTGCTAATGAGCAGTTCTTC. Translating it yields CASSAFWTANEQFF.

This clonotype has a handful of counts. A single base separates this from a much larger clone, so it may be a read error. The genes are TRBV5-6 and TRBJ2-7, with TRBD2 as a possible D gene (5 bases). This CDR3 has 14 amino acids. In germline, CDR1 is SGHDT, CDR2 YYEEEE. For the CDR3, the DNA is TGTACCAGCCGCGCGAGAGGGCGGTTCTACGAGCAGTACTTC. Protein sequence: CTSRARGRFYEQYF.

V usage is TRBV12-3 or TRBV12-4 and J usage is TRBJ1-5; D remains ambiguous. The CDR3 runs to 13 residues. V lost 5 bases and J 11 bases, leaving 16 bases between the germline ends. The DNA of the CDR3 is TGTGCCAGCAGTCCGGGAGCTGGATCAGCCCAGCATTTT. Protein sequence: CASSPGAGSAQHF.

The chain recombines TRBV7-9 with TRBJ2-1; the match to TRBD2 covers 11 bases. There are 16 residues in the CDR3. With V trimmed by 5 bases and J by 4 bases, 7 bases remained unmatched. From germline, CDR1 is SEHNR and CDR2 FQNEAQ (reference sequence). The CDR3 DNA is TGTGCCAGCAGCAAATCGACTAGCGGGGAATACAATGAGCAGTTCTTC. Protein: CASSKSTSGEYNEQFF.

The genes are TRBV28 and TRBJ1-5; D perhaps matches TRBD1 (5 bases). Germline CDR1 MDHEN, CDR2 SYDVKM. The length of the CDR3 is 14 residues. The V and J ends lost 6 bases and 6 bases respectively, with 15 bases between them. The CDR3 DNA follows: TGTGCCAGCAGCCTAGGCGGGGACCTTCAGCCCCAGCATTTT. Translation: CASSLGGDLQPQHF.

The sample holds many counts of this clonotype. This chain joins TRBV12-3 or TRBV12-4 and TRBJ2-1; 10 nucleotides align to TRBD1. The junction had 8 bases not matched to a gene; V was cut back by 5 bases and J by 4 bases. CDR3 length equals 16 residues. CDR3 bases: TGTGCCAGCAGTCCATGGACAGGGGGGGATTACAATGAGCAGTTCTTC. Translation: CASSPWTGGDYNEQFF.

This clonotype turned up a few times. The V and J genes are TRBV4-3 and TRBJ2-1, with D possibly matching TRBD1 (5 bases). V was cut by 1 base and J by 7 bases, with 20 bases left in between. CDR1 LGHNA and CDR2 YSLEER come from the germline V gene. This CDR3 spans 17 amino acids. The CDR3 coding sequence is TGCGCCAGCAGCCAAGGGGCAGGGTCGGGTCTTGCGAATGAGCAGTTCTTC. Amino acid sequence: CASSQGAGSGLANEQFF.

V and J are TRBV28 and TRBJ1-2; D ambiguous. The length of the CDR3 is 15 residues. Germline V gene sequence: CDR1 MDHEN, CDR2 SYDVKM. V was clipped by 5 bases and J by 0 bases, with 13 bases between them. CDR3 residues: CASSPATGTNYGYTF. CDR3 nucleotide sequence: TGTGCCAGCAGTCCCGCTACCGGGACTAACTATGGCTACACCTTC.

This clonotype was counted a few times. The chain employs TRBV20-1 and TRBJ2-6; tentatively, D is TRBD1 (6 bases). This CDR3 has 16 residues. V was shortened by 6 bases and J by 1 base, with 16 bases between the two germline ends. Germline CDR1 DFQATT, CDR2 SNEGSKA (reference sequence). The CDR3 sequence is CSARTATGSGANVLTF. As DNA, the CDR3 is TGCAGTGCGAGGACCGCAACAGGGTCTGGGGCCAACGTCCTGACTTTC.

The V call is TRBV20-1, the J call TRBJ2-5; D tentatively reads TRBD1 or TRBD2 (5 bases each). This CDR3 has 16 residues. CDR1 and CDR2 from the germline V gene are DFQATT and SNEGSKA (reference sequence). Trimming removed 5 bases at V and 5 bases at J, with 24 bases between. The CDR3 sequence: CSAGYTTPWGWETQYF. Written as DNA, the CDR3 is TGCAGTGCTGGCTATACGACACCTTGGGGGTGGGAGACCCAGTACTTC.